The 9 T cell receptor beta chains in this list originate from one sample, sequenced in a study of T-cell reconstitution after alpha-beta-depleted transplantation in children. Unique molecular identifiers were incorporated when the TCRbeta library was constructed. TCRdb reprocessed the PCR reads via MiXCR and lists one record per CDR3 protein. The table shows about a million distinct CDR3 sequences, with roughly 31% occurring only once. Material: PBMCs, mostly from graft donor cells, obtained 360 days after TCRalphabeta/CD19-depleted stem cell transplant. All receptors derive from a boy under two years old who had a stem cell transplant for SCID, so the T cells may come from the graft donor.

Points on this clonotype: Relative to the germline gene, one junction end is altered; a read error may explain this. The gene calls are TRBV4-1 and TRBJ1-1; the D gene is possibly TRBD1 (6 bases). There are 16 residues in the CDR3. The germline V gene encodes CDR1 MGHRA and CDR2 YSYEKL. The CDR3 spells CASSDGQQGPNSEAFF. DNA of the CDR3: TGCGCCAGCAGCGACGGTCAACAGGGTCCGAACTCTGAAGCTTTCTTT.

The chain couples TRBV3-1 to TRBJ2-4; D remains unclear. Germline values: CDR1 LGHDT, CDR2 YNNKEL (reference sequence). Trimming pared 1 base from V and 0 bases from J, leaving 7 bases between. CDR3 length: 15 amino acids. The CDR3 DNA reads TGTGCCAGCAGCCAAGGCGGTCTAGCCAAAAACATTCAGTACTTC. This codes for CASSQGGLAKNIQYF.

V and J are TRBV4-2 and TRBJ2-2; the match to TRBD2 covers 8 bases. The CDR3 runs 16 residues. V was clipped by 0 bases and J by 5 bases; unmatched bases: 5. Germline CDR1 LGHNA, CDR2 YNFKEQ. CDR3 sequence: CASSQDPGGRTGELFF. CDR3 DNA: TGTGCCAGCAGCCAAGATCCGGGGGGGCGAACCGGGGAGCTGTTTTTT.

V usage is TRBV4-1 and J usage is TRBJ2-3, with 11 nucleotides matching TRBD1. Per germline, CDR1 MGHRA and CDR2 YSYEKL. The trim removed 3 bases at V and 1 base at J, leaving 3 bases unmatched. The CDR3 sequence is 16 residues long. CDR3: CASSHLDRGRTDTQYF. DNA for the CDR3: TGCGCCAGCAGCCACCTGGACAGGGGGCGCACAGATACGCAGTATTTT.

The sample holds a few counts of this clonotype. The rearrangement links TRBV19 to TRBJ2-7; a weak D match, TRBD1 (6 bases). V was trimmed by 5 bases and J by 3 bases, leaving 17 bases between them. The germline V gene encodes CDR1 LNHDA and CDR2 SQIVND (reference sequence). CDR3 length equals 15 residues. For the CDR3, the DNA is TGTGCCAGTAGTGCAGGGGAAGGGTTTGTCTACGAGCAGTACTTC. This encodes CASSAGEGFVYEQYF.

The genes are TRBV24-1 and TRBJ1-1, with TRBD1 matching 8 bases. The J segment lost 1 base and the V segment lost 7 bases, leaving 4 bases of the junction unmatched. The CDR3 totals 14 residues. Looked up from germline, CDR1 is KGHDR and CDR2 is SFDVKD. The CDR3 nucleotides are TGTGCCACCAGAGGACAGGGAGGGAACACTGAAGCTTTCTTT. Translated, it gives CATRGQGGNTEAFF.

This CDR3 reads CAWTGETGWTEAFF. DNA of the CDR3: TGTGCCTGGACTGGGGAGACGGGTTGGACTGAAGCTTTCTTT. V usage is TRBV30 and J usage is TRBJ1-1; D unresolved. CDR3 length equals 14 residues. Germline V gene sequence: CDR1 GTSNPN, CDR2 SVGIG (reference sequence). The V gene lost 4 bases and the J gene lost 5 bases, with 17 bases spanning the gap.

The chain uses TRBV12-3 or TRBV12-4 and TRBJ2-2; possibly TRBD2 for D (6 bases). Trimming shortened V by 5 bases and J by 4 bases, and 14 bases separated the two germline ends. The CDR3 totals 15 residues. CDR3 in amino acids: CASSITVRGTGELFF. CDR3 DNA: TGTGCCAGCAGTATCACGGTGCGGGGCACCGGGGAGCTGTTTTTT.

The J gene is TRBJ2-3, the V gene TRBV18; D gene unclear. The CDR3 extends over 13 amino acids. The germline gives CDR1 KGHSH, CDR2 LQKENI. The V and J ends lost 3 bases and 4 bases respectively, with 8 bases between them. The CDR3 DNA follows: TGTGCCAGCTCACCCTATGTTTCAGATACGCAGTATTTT. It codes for CASSPYVSDTQYF.